A selection of T cell receptor beta chains follows, all from one sample in a study of tumor-infiltrating lymphocytes in localized non-small cell lung cancer. Clones were read by immunoSEQ multiplex PCR, and TCRdb kept only the in-frame ones, dropping some. The sample yields about 23,000 clones, 73% seen once. The sequenced sample was lung tumor tissue. The receptors come from a human donor with non-small cell lung cancer. CDR3s include the opening cysteine and the closing phenylalanine or tryptophan. The order of the fields is clone size, D gene, J gene, V gene, CDR3 DNA, CDR3 protein. The D gene is left open where the match is weak. Clone size is given for some rows only: seen once, a few or many times, or a class if the clone is expanded.

.,.,TRBJ1-1,TRBV7-2,TGTGCCAGCAGCCCCCGGATGGTGAACACTGAAGCTTTCTTT,CASSPRMVNTEAFF
few,.,TRBJ2-7,TRBV5-8,TGTGCCAGCAGCCTGTTTAGAAGCTCCTACGAGCAGTACTTC,CASSLFRSSYEQYF
.,.,TRBJ1-5,TRBV9,TGTGCCAGCAGCGTAGCGGGGGACCCCAATCAGCCCCAGCATTTT,CASSVAGDPNQPQHF
.,TRBD1,TRBJ2-7,TRBV2,TGTGCCAGCATGAACAGGGGCCAGGGAGCCTACGAGCAGTACTTC,CASMNRGQGAYEQYF
.,.,TRBJ1-3,TRBV9,TGTGCCAGCAGCCCCTTGCAGAGCTCTGGAAACACCATATATTTT,CASSPLQSSGNTIYF
.,.,TRBJ1-1,TRBV7-9,TGTGCCAGCAGCCCAGACAATTTGAACACTGAAGCTTTCTTT,CASSPDNLNTEAFF
.,TRBD1,TRBJ1-2,TRBV2,TGTGCCAGCAGCAGAACCGGGACAGCTTATGGCTACACCTTC,CASSRTGTAYGYTF
.,.,TRBJ2-3,TRBV7-2,TGTGCCAGCAGCTTAGCGGGGCCTACGCAGTATTTT,CASSLAGPTQYF
.,.,TRBJ2-2,TRBV7-9,TGTGCCAGCAGCTTAGAATCATCGATCCGGGAGCTGTTTTTT,CASSLESSIRELFF
.,.,TRBJ1-4,TRBV6-1,TGTGCCAGCAGCGACAGGACAACTAATGAAAAACTGTTTTTT,CASSDRTTNEKLFF
.,.,TRBJ1-2,TRBV5-1,TGCGCCAGCAGCTTGGAGTTGGGGGGCCGTGGCTACACCTTC,CASSLELGGRGYTF
.,.,TRBJ1-6,TRBV4-3,TGCGCCAGCAGCCAAGCCGGGACAACATATAATTCACCCCTCCACTTT,CASSQAGTTYNSPLHF
.,.,TRBJ1-4,TRBV7-2,TGTGCCAGCAGCCCCGGCATCAGGGAAAAACTGTTTTTT,CASSPGIREKLFF
.,.,TRBJ2-3,TRBV5-1,TGCGCCAGCAGTATAGGGAAGTTTACAGATACGCAGTATTTT,CASSIGKFTDTQYF
few,.,TRBJ2-2,TRBV7-9,TGTGCCAGCAGCCCCAGGAATACGAACACCGGGGAGCTGTTTTTT,CASSPRNTNTGELFF
.,TRBD2,TRBJ2-5,TRBV11-2,TGTGCCAGCAGCCCCAGACTAGCGGGGGGTCCCGGGTGGGAGACCCAGTACTTC,CASSPRLAGGPGWETQYF
few,TRBD1,TRBJ2-5,TRBV7-9,TGTGCCAGCAGCTCGGGGACAGGAGGGGAGACCCAGTACTTC,CASSSGTGGETQYF
.,.,TRBJ2-2,TRBV5-1,TGCGCCAGCAGTCCTGGACATCCGAACACCGGGGAGCTGTTTTTT,CASSPGHPNTGELFF
.,TRBD1,TRBJ2-7,TRBV11-2,TGTGCCAGCAGCTTAGAACAGGGGAGCTACGAGCAGTACTTC,CASSLEQGSYEQYF
.,.,TRBJ1-6,TRBV7-2,TGTGCCAGCAGCTTCGGCGGAAATTCACCCCTCCACTTT,CASSFGGNSPLHF
.,TRBD1,TRBJ1-2,TRBV7-2,TGTGCCAGCAGCCTAAACACAGGGGCCTATGGCTACACCTTC,CASSLNTGAYGYTF
.,.,TRBJ2-2,TRBV4-3,TGCGCCAGCAGCCAAGGTTCCTTAAGGACCGGGGAGCTGTTTTTT,CASSQGSLRTGELFF
.,.,TRBJ1-2,TRBV19,TGTGCCAGTAGTATTGTCAAAACCTCAGGCGTTCCTGGCGGCTACACCTTC,CASSIVKTSGVPGGYTF
.,TRBD1,TRBJ1-2,TRBV5-1,TGCGCCAGCAGCTTGGCCGCAGGGGGCTCCTTCAGTGGCTACACCTTC,CASSLAAGGSFSGYTF
.,TRBD1,TRBJ2-5,TRBV19,TGTGCCAGTAGTACCCGCTCGGACAGGGCAGAGACCCAGTACTTC,CASSTRSDRAETQYF
medium-sized,TRBD1,TRBJ1-1,TRBV10-2,TGCGCCAGCAGTTTCCCGGGACAGGGTAACACTGAAGCTTTCTTT,CASSFPGQGNTEAFF
.,.,TRBJ1-3,TRBV18,TGTGCCAGCTCACCGGAGCTCGGCCTCCTCTCTGGAAACACCATATATTTT,CASSPELGLLSGNTIYF
.,.,TRBJ2-3,TRBV4-3,TGCGCCAGCAGCCAAGATTGGGGGTCTAGCACAGATACGCAGTATTTT,CASSQDWGSSTDTQYF
once,TRBD1,TRBJ2-7,TRBV10-2,TGCGCCAGCAGTGAGTTGGCAGGGGGCTCCTACGAGCAGTACTTC,CASSELAGGSYEQYF
.,.,TRBJ1-5,TRBV7-2,TGTGCCAGCAGCTCAAATAGCCTTAGCAATCAGCCCCAGCATTTT,CASSSNSLSNQPQHF
.,.,TRBJ2-1,TRBV29-1,TGCAGCGTTGAAGGAGCCCTCCATACAGGGTACTACAATGAGCAGTTCTTC,CSVEGALHTGYYNEQFF
.,TRBD1,TRBJ1-5,TRBV19,TGTGCCAGTAGTACCTGGGGACAGGGCAATCAGCCCCAGCATTTT,CASSTWGQGNQPQHF
.,.,TRBJ2-3,TRBV9,TGTGCCAGCAGATTAGATACGCAGTATTTT,CASRLDTQYF
.,TRBD1,TRBJ1-2,TRBV6-1,TGTGCCAGCAGTGAATTTGGTGGGACAGCAAACTATGGCTACACCTTC,CASSEFGGTANYGYTF
.,.,TRBJ2-1,TRBV7-2,TGTGCCAGCAGCTTAGTATCGGTGGAGGGGCTCGGGCGGGAGCAGTTCTTC,CASSLVSVEGLGREQFF
.,.,TRBJ2-1,TRBV7-6,TGTGCCAGCAGCTCGATGGGGAGCGGCTCCTACAATGAGCAGTTCTTC,CASSSMGSGSYNEQFF
.,.,TRBJ2-1,TRBV7-6,TGTGCCAGCAGCCTAACCTATACTTTGGGGGGTCACTCCTCCTACAATGAGCAGTTCTTC,CASSLTYTLGGHSSYNEQFF
.,.,TRBJ2-3,TRBV28,TGTGCCAGCAGAACCCCTGACAGATCACAGATTGGTACGCAGTATTTT,CASRTPDRSQIGTQYF
.,.,TRBJ1-5,TRBV2,TGTGCCAGCAGTGAAGCCTCGGGCGGTCAGCCCCAGCATTTT,CASSEASGGQPQHF
.,TRBD1,TRBJ1-2,TRBV7-2,TGTGCCAGCAGCCTTAGACAGGGGGCGGTCTATGGCTACACCTTC,CASSLRQGAVYGYTF
.,TRBD1,TRBJ1-6,TRBV6-5,TGTGCCAGCAGTTGGGACAGGGAATCACCCCTCCACTTT,CASSWDRESPLHF
.,TRBD1,TRBJ2-2,TRBV6-4,TGTGCCAGCAGTTCGGGACAGGGTCACACCGGGGAGCTGTTTTTT,CASSSGQGHTGELFF
.,.,TRBJ1-2,TRBV20-1,TGCAGTGCTAGACCTGGGAGGGGCTACACCTTC,CSARPGRGYTF
.,.,TRBJ1-3,TRBV7-2,TGTGCCAGCAGCTTAAATAATGGAAACACCATATATTTT,CASSLNNGNTIYF
.,.,TRBJ2-5,TRBV9,TGTGCCAGCAGCGTATCAGGGGCGAGGGGGTCAGGAGAGACCCAGTACTTC,CASSVSGARGSGETQYF
few,.,TRBJ1-5,TRBV5-1,TGCGCCAGCAGGGCGGAGTACAATCAGCCCCAGCATTTT,CASRAEYNQPQHF
.,.,TRBJ2-7,TRBV27,TGTGCCAGCAGTTTAGGGGGGAGCTCCTACGAGCAGTACTTC,CASSLGGSSYEQYF
.,.,TRBJ1-5,TRBV7-8,TGTGCCAGCACCAACTTTCCCCAGCCCCAGCATTTT,CASTNFPQPQHF
.,.,TRBJ1-2,TRBV29-1,TGCAGCGTGGAGGGCCTGACAGAGACCTATGGCTACACCTTC,CSVEGLTETYGYTF
few,.,TRBJ2-5,TRBV5-1,TGCGCCAGCAGCTGGGGGTCCTCCCTCCGTCTCCAAGAGACCCAGTACTTC,CASSWGSSLRLQETQYF
few,.,TRBJ1-1,TRBV19,TGTGCCAGTAGTATCGGGCAGGTGAACACTGAAGCTTTCTTT,CASSIGQVNTEAFF
.,.,TRBJ1-1,TRBV6-5,TGTGCCAGCACGAGCAGCAACACTGAAGCTTTCTTT,CASTSSNTEAFF
.,.,TRBJ1-1,TRBV6-1,TGTGCCAGCATCGGGGGTCTGACTGAAGCTTTCTTT,CASIGGLTEAFF